A selection of T cell receptor beta chains follows, all from one sample in a study of blood T cell repertoires in COVID-19. Measured with immunoSEQ multiplex PCR; TCRdb has only the in-frame clones, and not every one. This sample carries some 200,000 clones, about 95% of them seen once, and the ten largest clones take roughly 0.7%. Material: peripheral blood. All receptors derive from a man younger than 45 with COVID-19, enrolled during active disease. The conserved cysteine and the conserved F or W are not part of the CDR3 here. Each record gives: V gene, CDR3 length, J gene, CDR3 protein.

TRBV7-9	11	TRBJ1-4	ASSQGWAEKLF
TRBV5-6	13	TRBJ1-2	ASSFGDRKIYGYT
TRBV24-1	11	TRBJ2-5	ATSTGFQETQY
TRBV11-2	14	TRBJ1-2	ASSLDAGQGEYGYT
TRBV2	11	TRBJ2-3	ATRRGGMNTQY
TRBV19	13	TRBJ1-6	ASSQRQGVNSPLH
TRBV2	15	TRBJ2-3	ASSEEAGGLVTDTQY
TRBV30	14	TRBJ1-4	AWSVRVGASVYRLF
TRBV7-3	14	TRBJ1-6	ASSLMGRSYNSPLH
TRBV6-5	13	TRBJ2-7	ASRYSRGEDHEQY
TRBV5-1	14	TRBJ1-1	ASSLGQGIMNTEAF
TRBV4-1	14	TRBJ1-5	ASSPGQGDSNQPQH
TRBV2	13	TRBJ1-6	ASSVGGADNSPLH
TRBV4-1	17	TRBJ2-3	ASSQEGVGGAVISDTQY
TRBV4-1	17	TRBJ1-6	ASSQDLGQGFSYNSPLH
TRBV5-1	12	TRBJ1-1	ASSSGQPNTEAF
TRBV19	11	TRBJ1-1	ASRMGQRTEAF
TRBV3-1/TRBV3-2	11	TRBJ2-1	ASSRGTGNEQF
TRBV5-6	13	TRBJ2-3	ASSLRDRGTDTQY
TRBV4-1	14	TRBJ2-3	ASSGRLAGSTDTQY
TRBV3-1/TRBV3-2	12	TRBJ2-7	ASSQVTGGHEQY
TRBV5-1	12	TRBJ1-4	ASSLDRGNEKLF
TRBV6-5	13	TRBJ2-6	ASSRSGAGANVLT
TRBV19	12	TRBJ2-7	ASSMFDRGYEQY
TRBV7-9	13	TRBJ1-5	ASSPGIASNQPQH
TRBV19	14	TRBJ1-1	ASRGRGREMNTEAF
TRBV29-1	13	TRBJ2-5	SVDYGDSSGETQY
TRBV6-4	11	TRBJ2-1	ASSDSLVNEQF
TRBV19	16	TRBJ1-2	ASSPPPWKTANLYGYT
TRBV30	13	TRBJ1-1	AWSVRVQGDTEAF
TRBV19	14	TRBJ1-5	ASTTSDRAAGQPQH
TRBV4-1	13	TRBJ2-7	ASSQDAWTGYEQY
TRBV30	11	TRBJ2-1	AWTLNGGNEQF
TRBV6-4	11	TRBJ2-3	ASSEQSTDTQY
TRBV30	8	TRBJ1-3	AWTVNTIY